These T cell receptor beta chains were read from a single sample in a study of beta chain features in type 1 diabetes. Here immunoSEQ multiplex PCR was the method, and the copy in TCRdb shows in-frame clones only, minus some. This table holds around 250,000 clones, roughly 14% found once. Material: naive CD4+ T cells from blood. The receptors derive from a woman aged 40 to 49 in good health. CDR3s include the opening cysteine and the closing phenylalanine or tryptophan. Fields, in order: D gene, J gene, V gene, clone size, CDR3 protein, CDR3 DNA. The D gene is left open where the match is weak. Clone size, where shown, is once, few, many, or a class for clones that have expanded.

D gene: TRBD1; J gene: TRBJ1-2; V gene: TRBV19; clone size: NA; CDR3 protein: CATTQGRGYGYTF; CDR3 DNA: TGTGCCACGACACAGGGGCGCGGCTATGGCTACACCTTC
D gene: NA; J gene: TRBJ2-7; V gene: TRBV10-3; clone size: NA; CDR3 protein: CAIRQESSYEQYF; CDR3 DNA: TGTGCCATCAGGCAAGAGAGCTCCTACGAGCAGTACTTC
D gene: NA; J gene: TRBJ2-2; V gene: TRBV11-1; clone size: NA; CDR3 protein: CASSLAGEHTGELFF; CDR3 DNA: TGTGCCAGCAGCTTGGCAGGGGAACACACCGGGGAGCTGTTTTTT
D gene: TRBD2; J gene: TRBJ2-5; V gene: TRBV2; clone size: NA; CDR3 protein: CASTGVAGGETQYF; CDR3 DNA: TGTGCCAGCACGGGGGTAGCGGGGGGAGAGACCCAGTACTTC
D gene: TRBD1; J gene: TRBJ1-2; V gene: TRBV4-1; clone size: few; CDR3 protein: CASSQAQGTRGYTF; CDR3 DNA: TGCGCCAGCAGCCAAGCACAGGGGACGAGAGGCTACACCTTC
D gene: NA; J gene: TRBJ2-2; V gene: TRBV10-3; clone size: NA; CDR3 protein: CAISESRRDNTGELFF; CDR3 DNA: TGTGCCATCAGTGAGTCACGCAGGGATAACACCGGGGAGCTGTTTTTT
D gene: NA; J gene: TRBJ2-7; V gene: TRBV11-2; clone size: few; CDR3 protein: CASSEIGGGYEQYF; CDR3 DNA: TGTGCCAGCAGCGAGATCGGGGGTGGCTACGAGCAGTACTTC
D gene: TRBD1; J gene: TRBJ1-2; V gene: TRBV15; clone size: NA; CDR3 protein: CATSRDRGQDYGYTF; CDR3 DNA: TGTGCCACCAGCAGGGACAGGGGGCAAGACTATGGCTACACCTTC
D gene: TRBD1; J gene: TRBJ1-5; V gene: TRBV7-2; clone size: few; CDR3 protein: CASSFDRGAQPQHF; CDR3 DNA: TGTGCCAGCAGTTTCGACAGGGGGGCTCAGCCCCAGCATTTT
D gene: TRBD1; J gene: TRBJ2-2; V gene: TRBV9; clone size: few; CDR3 protein: CASSVYRGNPNRGTGELFF; CDR3 DNA: TGTGCCAGCAGCGTATATAGAGGAAACCCTAACAGGGGCACCGGGGAGCTGTTTTTT
D gene: NA; J gene: TRBJ2-7; V gene: TRBV19; clone size: NA; CDR3 protein: CASSPNPGTNYEQYF; CDR3 DNA: TGTGCCAGTAGTCCAAACCCCGGGACAAACTACGAGCAGTACTTC
D gene: NA; J gene: TRBJ1-1; V gene: TRBV6-6; clone size: few; CDR3 protein: CASSPELAEVGTEAFF; CDR3 DNA: TGTGCCAGCAGTCCGGAGCTCGCGGAGGTAGGCACTGAAGCTTTCTTT
D gene: TRBD2; J gene: TRBJ2-1; V gene: TRBV9; clone size: few; CDR3 protein: CASSVGSGLAGVNEQFF; CDR3 DNA: TGTGCCAGCAGCGTAGGAAGTGGACTAGCGGGGGTCAATGAGCAGTTCTTC
D gene: TRBD1; J gene: TRBJ1-2; V gene: TRBV18; clone size: few; CDR3 protein: CASSPGQGEGYTF; CDR3 DNA: TGTGCCAGCTCACCCGGACAGGGAGAGGGCTACACCTTC
D gene: TRBD2; J gene: TRBJ2-1; V gene: TRBV2; clone size: NA; CDR3 protein: CASSGGLAGGPRFF; CDR3 DNA: TGTGCCAGCAGTGGCGGACTAGCGGGGGGGCCGAGATTCTTC
D gene: TRBD1; J gene: TRBJ1-6; V gene: TRBV27; clone size: NA; CDR3 protein: CASSLWAGGNNSPLHF; CDR3 DNA: TGTGCCAGCAGTTTATGGGCAGGGGGCAATAATTCACCCCTCCACTTT
D gene: NA; J gene: TRBJ2-3; V gene: TRBV27; clone size: NA; CDR3 protein: CPWATSTDTQYF; CDR3 DNA: TGTCCTTGGGCGACGAGCACAGATACGCAGTATTTT
D gene: NA; J gene: TRBJ2-3; V gene: TRBV5-1; clone size: NA; CDR3 protein: CASSESTTSTDTQYF; CDR3 DNA: TGCGCCAGCAGCGAGTCAACTACAAGCACAGATACGCAGTATTTT
D gene: NA; J gene: TRBJ1-2; V gene: TRBV6-5; clone size: NA; CDR3 protein: CASSYGSFGQRGYTF; CDR3 DNA: TGTGCCAGCAGTTACGGTTCGTTTGGGCAGCGGGGCTACACCTTC
D gene: NA; J gene: TRBJ2-2; V gene: TRBV7-9; clone size: NA; CDR3 protein: CASSAGQGELFF; CDR3 DNA: TGTGCCAGCAGCGCGGGACAGGGGGAGCTGTTTTTT